The 12 T cell receptor beta chains given below trace back to one sample, sequenced in a study of cytomegalovirus exposure and HLA in healthy donors. The PCR ran on 60 Vbeta and 13 Jbeta primers. Some clones are missing from TCRdb's copy, which holds only in-frame ones; the method was immunoSEQ multiplex PCR. The sample lists 60,000 or so clones, 85% occurring once. Sample: PBMCs. The receptors shown here come from a female donor in good health and CMV-seronegative.

The gene calls are TRBV19 and TRBJ1-4, with D unresolved. Looked up from germline, CDR1 is LNHDA and CDR2 is SQIVND (reference sequence). The V gene lost 5 bases and the J gene lost 8 bases, with 9 bases spanning the gap. The CDR3 consists of 12 residues. The CDR3 loop is CASSDRNEKLFF. The CDR3 nucleotides are TGTGCCAGTAGTGATAGAAACGAAAAACTGTTTTTT.

This clone was detected only a few times. V gene TRBV6-1 combines with J gene TRBJ2-7; D is ambiguous. Per germline, CDR1 MNHNS and CDR2 SASEGT. The CDR3 loop spans 15 amino acids. Trimming stripped 4 bases from V and 0 bases from J, with 13 bases between. The CDR3, as DNA: TGTGCCAGCAGTGTCTTACATCCATCCTCCTACGAGCAGTACTTC. This sequence encodes CASSVLHPSSYEQYF.

The chain uses TRBV6-1 and TRBJ1-5; unclear D gene. V was clipped by 3 bases and J by 0 bases, with 9 bases between them. The CDR3 consists of 15 residues. Looked up from germline, CDR1 is MNHNS and CDR2 is SASEGT. CDR3 sequence reads: CASSESSYSNQPQHF. For the CDR3, the DNA is TGTGCCAGCAGTGAGTCCTCGTATAGCAATCAGCCCCAGCATTTT.

J is TRBJ2-2 and V is TRBV10-1; 7 bases are a match to TRBD1. Looked up from germline, CDR1 is WNHNN and CDR2 is SYGVQD (reference sequence). CDR3 length: 15 residues. The junction had 7 bases not matched to a gene; V was cut back by 3 bases and J by 6 bases. The CDR3, as DNA: TGCGCCAGCAGTGAAGGAGACAGGGACGCCGGGGAGCTGTTTTTT. It is translated as CASSEGDRDAGELFF.

This chain connects TRBV27 to TRBJ1-1; D call uncertain. Deletions cut 3 bases from V and 1 base from J, with 9 bases between. There are 14 residues in the CDR3. Germline CDR1 MNHEY, CDR2 SMNVEV (reference sequence). The CDR3 nucleotides are TGTGCCAGCAGTTTCCGGGATACGAACACTGAAGCTTTCTTT. Its translation: CASSFRDTNTEAFF.

The rearrangement joins TRBV6-6 to TRBJ2-5; possibly TRBD2 for D (6 bases). V lost 8 bases and J 5 bases, leaving 12 bases between the germline ends. The CDR3 consists of 12 residues. From germline, CDR1 is MNHNY and CDR2 SVGAGI (reference sequence). CDR3 protein: CASSQSGETQYF. Written as DNA, the CDR3 is TGTGCCAGCTCCCAAAGCGGGGAGACCCAGTACTTC.

V usage is TRBV7-9 and J usage is TRBJ1-2; D gene uncertain. In germline, CDR1 is SEHNR, CDR2 FQNEAQ (reference sequence). This CDR3 contains 14 residues. Trimming shortened V by 1 base and J by 9 bases, and 15 bases separated the two germline ends. The CDR3 nucleotides read TGTGCCAGCAGCTTAGTAGATGGCAGGCCTAGCTACACCTTC. Amino acids: CASSLVDGRPSYTF.

This chain uses TRBV14 with TRBJ2-2; no reliable D call. This CDR3 spans 15 amino acids. Germline CDR1 reads SGHDN; CDR2 reads FVKESK. V was shortened by 0 bases and J by 4 bases, with 9 bases between the two germline ends. The CDR3, as DNA: TGTGCCAGCAGCCAAGAAGTCCCGGGCACCGGGGAGCTGTTTTTT. Amino acid sequence: CASSQEVPGTGELFF.

CDR3 bases: TGTGCCAGCACCGTGGGACAGGGGATGATAGATACGCAGTATTTT. Translation: CASTVGQGMIDTQYF. The rearrangement joins TRBV27 to TRBJ2-3; 10 bases match TRBD1. The CDR3 totals 15 residues. Germline CDR1 is MNHEY and CDR2 is SMNVEV (reference sequence). V shed 7 bases and J 5 bases; nucleotides not matched to a gene: 9.

V usage is TRBV9 and J usage is TRBJ2-1; 8 bases line up with TRBD1. Germline CDR1 reads SGDLS; CDR2 reads YYNGEE. V trimming: 5 bases; J trimming: 4 bases; junction bases outside the gene matches: 5. The length of the CDR3 is 14 residues. DNA for the CDR3: TGTGCCAGCAGTGAGGACAGGGCTTACAATGAGCAGTTCTTC. Translation: CASSEDRAYNEQFF.

The genes are TRBV18 and TRBJ2-1; 12 positions match TRBD2. V gave up 2 bases and J gave up 12 bases; unmatched junction bases: 5. The CDR3 is made up of 14 amino acids. Germline CDR1 and CDR2: KGHSH and LQKENI. The CDR3 is CASSPGLAGLGQFF. The CDR3 bases are TGTGCCAGCTCACCAGGACTAGCGGGGCTCGGGCAGTTCTTC.

The V gene is TRBV9, the J gene TRBJ2-7; perhaps TRBD2 as D (7 bases). V gave up 5 bases and J gave up 2 bases, with 17 bases separating them. CDR3 length equals 15 residues. In germline, CDR1 is SGDLS, CDR2 YYNGEE. The CDR3 loop is CASSGGASGTYEQYF. The CDR3 coding sequence is TGTGCCAGCAGTGGGGGGGCTAGCGGAACCTACGAGCAGTACTTC.